The entry below describes one TCR beta chain. Looked up from germline, CDR1 is ENHRY and CDR2 is SYGVKD. The CDR3 sequence is 16 residues long. Trimming took 6 bases from V and 3 from J; bases not matched to a gene: 12. This entry belongs to a study of blood T cell repertoires in COVID-19. As for the study in general: COVID-19 samples collected from the United States, Italy and Spain covered acute and convalescent phases. Sources were T cells, B-cell-depleted T cells, or PBMCs; the material itself was cDNA or gDNA.

Authors' analysis steps: Nucleated cell number was recorded as an estimate derived from reference gene primer amplification. Here immunoSEQ multiplex PCR was the method, and the copy in TCRdb shows in-frame clones only, minus some. V and J calls and clone size are copied from that table; D and trimming were computed from the DNA. The sample holds under 140,000 clones, approximately 82% seen once. The specimen was peripheral blood. The rearrangement joins TRBV10-3 to TRBJ2-7; 9 nucleotides align to TRBD1. This TCR was recovered from an elderly woman with acute or convalescent COVID-19. The chain's CDR3 is CAISDALGTGHYEQYF. In DNA form, the CDR3 reads TGTGCCATCAGCGACGCCTTGGGGACAGGGCACTACGAGCAGTACTTC.